This TCR beta chain was recorded in a study of blood T cell repertoires in COVID-19. Study-level background: Sources were T cells, B-cell-depleted T cells, or PBMCs; the material itself was cDNA or gDNA.

Trimming removed 3 bases from V and 5 bases from J, with 16 bases in between. The CDR3 extends over 15 amino acids. Germline V gene lookup returns CDR1 MNHNS and CDR2 SASEGT. Original methodology: Reference gene primers were amplified, and this amplification served to estimate nucleated cell counts. Clones were read by immunoSEQ multiplex PCR, and TCRdb kept only the in-frame ones, dropping some. D and trimming were read from the DNA, whereas the V and J calls and clone size are those reported in that table. Of some 150,000 clones listed, 83% are singletons. This chain connects TRBV6-1 to TRBJ1-1; possibly TRBD1 for D (5 bases). Sequenced material: peripheral blood. The source is a woman aged 60 to 75 with COVID-19, enrolled during active disease. CDR3 loop: CASSEISTGVTEAFF. CDR3 nucleotides: TGTGCCAGCAGTGAGATTTCTACAGGCGTAACTGAAGCTTTCTTT.